This T cell receptor beta chain is drawn from a study of control samples from healthy donors and cancer patients. V shed 0 bases and J shed 7 bases, with 4 bases lying between them. Germline V gene sequence: CDR1 SGHRS, CDR2 YFSETQ. This CDR3 is built from 12 residues. The data were produced by immunoSEQ multiplex PCR, yet TCRdb's version contains in-frame clones alone and is incomplete. The table has 75,000 to 90,000 clones, 89% seen once. The sequence derives from a woman between 50 and 59 years old with colorectal cancer. This chain links TRBV5-1 with TRBJ2-2; D not certain. The sequencing sample was made of PBMCs. CDR3 coding DNA: TGCGCCAGCAGCTTGGATTACGGGGAGCTGTTTTTT. It translates to CASSLDYGELFF.